A selection of T cell receptor beta chains follows, all from one sample in a study of T cell changes during pregnancy in multiple sclerosis. Using immunoSEQ multiplex PCR, the repertoire was profiled, and TCRdb retains in-frame clones only, with some absent. The sample lists roughly 30,000 clones; about 83% were seen once. The sequences come from CD8+ T cells from peripheral blood mononuclear cells, collected after pregnancy. These receptor sequences come from a female donor with multiple sclerosis, enrolled in a pregnancy study. Each CDR3 is given with its conserved first and last residue. A D gene is named only where the DNA matches it firmly. Some rows have no size entry. The others give once, few or many, or a class for an expanded clone.

size: NA; D: NA; length: 15; V: TRBV27; J: TRBJ1-1; DNA: TGTGCCACCAGCGAGTACCAAGCTCCGAACACTGAAGCTTTCTTT; CDR3: CATSEYQAPNTEAFF
size: NA; D: TRBD2; length: 15; V: TRBV6-4; J: TRBJ2-3; DNA: TGTGCCAGCAGTGACGCGGCGGGGGGCTACGATACGCAGTATTTT; CDR3: CASSDAAGGYDTQYF
size: NA; D: TRBD1; length: 16; V: TRBV15; J: TRBJ2-6; DNA: TGTGCCACCAGCAGAACAGGGGGCTCTGGGGCCAACGTCCTGACTTTC; CDR3: CATSRTGGSGANVLTF
size: many; D: TRBD1; length: 12; V: TRBV5-1; J: TRBJ2-1; DNA: TGCGCCAGTACAGGGGGTCTCGATGAGCAGTTCTTC; CDR3: CASTGGLDEQFF
size: NA; D: NA; length: 12; V: TRBV6-5; J: TRBJ1-1; DNA: TGTGCCAGCAGTTACGGAGGGATAGAAGCTTTCTTT; CDR3: CASSYGGIEAFF
size: once; D: NA; length: 14; V: TRBV19; J: TRBJ1-5; DNA: TGTGCCAGTAGGAGCCGGGACTTTAGTCAGCCCCAGCATTTT; CDR3: CASRSRDFSQPQHF
size: NA; D: NA; length: 13; V: TRBV28; J: TRBJ1-1; DNA: TGTGCCAGCAGCTATATGGCAGGGACTGAAGCTTTCTTT; CDR3: CASSYMAGTEAFF
size: once; D: TRBD1; length: 18; V: TRBV15; J: TRBJ1-4; DNA: TGTGCCACCAGCAAACCGGGACAGGGGGCTTTCGCTAATGAAAAACTGTTTTTT; CDR3: CATSKPGQGAFANEKLFF
size: NA; D: TRBD2; length: 16; V: TRBV6-4; J: TRBJ2-3; DNA: TGTGCCAGCAGTCCTGGACTAGCGGGGGGGCCAGATACGCAGTATTTT; CDR3: CASSPGLAGGPDTQYF
size: NA; D: TRBD1; length: 17; V: TRBV6-1; J: TRBJ1-1; DNA: TGTGCCAGCAGTGCCTCCGGGACAGGGCGAACCCTCGGGGATGCTTTCTTT; CDR3: CASSASGTGRTLGDAFF
size: NA; D: NA; length: 15; V: TRBV4-2; J: TRBJ2-7; DNA: TGTGCCAGCAGCGTTACGCGAGGGATAGTGGACGAGCAGTACTTC; CDR3: CASSVTRGIVDEQYF